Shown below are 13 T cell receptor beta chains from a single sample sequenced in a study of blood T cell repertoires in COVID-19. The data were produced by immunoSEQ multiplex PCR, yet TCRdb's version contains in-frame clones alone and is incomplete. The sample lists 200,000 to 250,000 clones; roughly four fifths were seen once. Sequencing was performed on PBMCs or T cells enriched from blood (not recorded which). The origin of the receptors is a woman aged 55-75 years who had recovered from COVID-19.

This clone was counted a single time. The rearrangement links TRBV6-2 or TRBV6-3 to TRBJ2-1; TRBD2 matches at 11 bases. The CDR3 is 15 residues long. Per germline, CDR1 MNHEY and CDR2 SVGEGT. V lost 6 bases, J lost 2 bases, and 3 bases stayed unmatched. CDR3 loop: CASSLAGGPYNEQFF. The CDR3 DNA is TGTGCCAGCAGCTTAGCGGGGGGGCCCTACAATGAGCAGTTCTTC.

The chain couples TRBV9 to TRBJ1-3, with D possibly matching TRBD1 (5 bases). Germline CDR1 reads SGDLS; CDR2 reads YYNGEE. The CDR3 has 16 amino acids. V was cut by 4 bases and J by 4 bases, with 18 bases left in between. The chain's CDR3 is CASSPGGGVLGNTIYF. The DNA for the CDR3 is TGTGCCAGCAGCCCGGGCGGGGGGGTGCTCGGAAACACCATATATTTT. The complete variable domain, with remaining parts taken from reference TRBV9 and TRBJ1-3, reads DSGVTQTPKHLITATGQRVTLRCSPRSGDLSVYWYQQSLDQGLQFLIQYYNGEERAKGNILERFSAQQFPDLHSELNLSSLELGDSALYFCASSPGGGVLGNTIYFGEGSWLTVV.

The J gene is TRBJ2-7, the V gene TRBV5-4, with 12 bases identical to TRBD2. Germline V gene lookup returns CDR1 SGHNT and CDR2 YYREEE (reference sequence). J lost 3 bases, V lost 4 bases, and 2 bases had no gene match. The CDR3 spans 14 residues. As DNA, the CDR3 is TGTGCCAGCAGCCCTAGCGGGGGGGACTACGAGCAGTACTTC. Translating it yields CASSPSGGDYEQYF. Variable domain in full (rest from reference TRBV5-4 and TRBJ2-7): ETGVTQSPTHLIKTRGQQVTLRCSSQSGHNTVSWYQQALGQGPQFIFQYYREEENGRGNFPPRFSGLQFPNYSSELNVNALELDDSALYLCASSPSGGDYEQYFGPGTRLTVT.

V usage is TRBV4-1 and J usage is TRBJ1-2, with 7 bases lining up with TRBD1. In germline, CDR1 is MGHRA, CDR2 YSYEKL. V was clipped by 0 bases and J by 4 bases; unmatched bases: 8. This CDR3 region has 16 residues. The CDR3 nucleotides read TGCGCCAGCAGCCAAGAAACGCGAACAGGGGTCTATGGCTACACCTTC. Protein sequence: CASSQETRTGVYGYTF.

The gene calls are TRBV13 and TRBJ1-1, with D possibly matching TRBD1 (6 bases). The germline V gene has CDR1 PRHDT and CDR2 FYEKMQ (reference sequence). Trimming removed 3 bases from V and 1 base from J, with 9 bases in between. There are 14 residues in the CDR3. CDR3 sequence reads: CASSFGGANTEAFF. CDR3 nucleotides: TGTGCCAGCAGCTTTGGGGGGGCGAACACTGAAGCTTTCTTT.

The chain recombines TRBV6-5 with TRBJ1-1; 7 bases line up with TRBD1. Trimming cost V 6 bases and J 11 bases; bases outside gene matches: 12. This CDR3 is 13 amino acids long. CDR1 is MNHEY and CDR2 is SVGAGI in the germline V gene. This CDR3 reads CASSQQGIPMAFF. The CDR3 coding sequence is TGTGCCAGCAGCCAACAGGGGATCCCGATGGCTTTCTTT.

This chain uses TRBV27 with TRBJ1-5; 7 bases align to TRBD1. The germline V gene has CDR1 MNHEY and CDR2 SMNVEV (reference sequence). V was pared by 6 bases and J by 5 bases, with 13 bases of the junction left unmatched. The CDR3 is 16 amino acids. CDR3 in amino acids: CASRGSGTGDYQPQHF. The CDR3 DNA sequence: TGTGCCAGCAGGGGATCAGGAACAGGGGACTATCAGCCCCAGCATTTT.

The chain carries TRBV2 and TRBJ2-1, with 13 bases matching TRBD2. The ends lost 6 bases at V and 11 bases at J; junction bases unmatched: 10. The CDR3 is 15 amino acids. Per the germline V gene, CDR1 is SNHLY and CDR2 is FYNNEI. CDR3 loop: CASSPPGLAGRKQFF. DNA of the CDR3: TGTGCCAGCAGCCCCCCGGGACTAGCGGGGAGGAAGCAGTTCTTC.

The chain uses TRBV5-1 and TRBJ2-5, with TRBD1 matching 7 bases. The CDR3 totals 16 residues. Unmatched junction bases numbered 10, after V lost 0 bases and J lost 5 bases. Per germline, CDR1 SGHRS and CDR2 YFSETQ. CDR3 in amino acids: CASSLDSRGRRETQYF. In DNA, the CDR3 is TGCGCCAGCAGCTTGGATTCAAGGGGGCGGCGGGAGACCCAGTACTTC. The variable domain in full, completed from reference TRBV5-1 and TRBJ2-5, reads KAGVTQTPRYLIKTRGQQVTLSCSPISGHRSVSWYQQTPGQGLQFLFEYFSETQRNKGNFPGRFSGRQFSNSRSEMNVSTLELGDSALYLCASSLDSRGRRETQYFGPGTRLLVL.

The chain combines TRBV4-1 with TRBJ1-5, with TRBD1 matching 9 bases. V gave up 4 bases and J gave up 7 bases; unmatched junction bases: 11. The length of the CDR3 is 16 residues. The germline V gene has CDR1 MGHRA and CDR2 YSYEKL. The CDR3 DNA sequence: TGCGCCAGCAGCCTCACTCCTGGGACAGGGAGCCAGCCCCAGCATTTT. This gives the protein CASSLTPGTGSQPQHF.

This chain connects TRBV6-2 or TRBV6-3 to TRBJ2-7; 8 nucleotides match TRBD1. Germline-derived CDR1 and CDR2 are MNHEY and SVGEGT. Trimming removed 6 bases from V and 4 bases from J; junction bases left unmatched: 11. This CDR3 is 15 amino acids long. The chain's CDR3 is CASSRSGTGLYEQYF. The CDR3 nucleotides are TGTGCCAGCAGCCGCTCCGGGACAGGCCTTTACGAGCAGTACTTC.

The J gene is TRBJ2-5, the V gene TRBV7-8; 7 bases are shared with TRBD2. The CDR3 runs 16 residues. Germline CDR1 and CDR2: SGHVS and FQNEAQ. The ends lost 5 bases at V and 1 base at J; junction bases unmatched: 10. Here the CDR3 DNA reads TGTGCCAGCAGCCTTCGTGGGAGGGCCCTCCAAGAGACCCAGTACTTC. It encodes CASSLRGRALQETQYF.

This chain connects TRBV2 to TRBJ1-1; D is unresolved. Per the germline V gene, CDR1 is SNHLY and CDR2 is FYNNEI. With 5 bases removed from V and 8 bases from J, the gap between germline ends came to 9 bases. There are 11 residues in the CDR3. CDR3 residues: CASSPYWEAFF. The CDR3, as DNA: TGTGCCAGCAGTCCTTACTGGGAAGCTTTCTTT.